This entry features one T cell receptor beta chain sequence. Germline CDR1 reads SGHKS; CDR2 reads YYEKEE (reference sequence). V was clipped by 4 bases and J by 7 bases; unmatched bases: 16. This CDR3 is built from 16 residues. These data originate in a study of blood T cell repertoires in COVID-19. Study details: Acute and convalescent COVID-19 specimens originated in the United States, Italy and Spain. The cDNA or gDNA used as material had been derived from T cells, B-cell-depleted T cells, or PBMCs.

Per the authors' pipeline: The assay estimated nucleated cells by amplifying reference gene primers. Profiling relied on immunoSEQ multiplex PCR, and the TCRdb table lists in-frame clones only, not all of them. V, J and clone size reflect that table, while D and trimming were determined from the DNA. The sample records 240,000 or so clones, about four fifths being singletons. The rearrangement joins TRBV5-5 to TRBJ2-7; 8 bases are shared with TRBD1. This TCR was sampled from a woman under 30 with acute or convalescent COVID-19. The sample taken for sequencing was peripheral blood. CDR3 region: CASSHSTGTGPLEQYF. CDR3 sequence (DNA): TGTGCCAGCAGCCATTCTACCGGGACAGGCCCCCTGGAGCAGTACTTC. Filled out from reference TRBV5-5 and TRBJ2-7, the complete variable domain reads DAGVTQSPTHLIKTRGQQVTLRCSPISGHKSVSWYQQVLGQGPQFIFQYYEKEERGRGNFPDRFSARQFPNYSSELNVNALLLGDSALYLCASSHSTGTGPLEQYFGPGTRLTVT.